A selection of T cell receptor beta chains follows, all from one sample in a study of blood T cell repertoires in COVID-19. The method was immunoSEQ multiplex PCR; TCRdb's version includes in-frame clones alone and lacks a portion of them. The table shows fewer than 50,000 clones, with 70% to 80% occurring only once. The sequencing sample was made of peripheral blood. These TCRs come from a man in his 70s with acute or convalescent COVID-19. Each CDR3 is given with its conserved first and last residue. The D gene is left open where the match is weak. The size entry is marked missing in some rows and otherwise reads once, few, many or a size class.

d_call	cdr3_length	clone_size	v_call	j_call	cdr3_aa	cdr3_nt
-	14	once	TRBV30	TRBJ1-4	CAWSPRGVNEKLFF	TGTGCCTGGAGTCCTCGCGGGGTAAATGAAAAACTGTTTTTT
-	9	-	TRBV27	TRBJ2-1	CASSSTQFF	TGTGCCAGCAGTTCTACCCAGTTCTTC
-	15	-	TRBV5-1	TRBJ1-1	CASSLIGGANTEAFF	TGCGCCAGCAGCTTGATCGGGGGGGCGAACACTGAAGCTTTCTTT
TRBD1	14	-	TRBV6-5	TRBJ2-7	CASSYQGASYEQYF	TGTGCCAGCAGTTACCAGGGGGCCTCCTACGAGCAGTACTTC
-	15	-	TRBV5-1	TRBJ2-1	CASSLGVSSYNEQFF	TGCGCCAGCAGCTTGGGCGTAAGCTCCTACAATGAGCAGTTCTTC
-	11	-	TRBV9	TRBJ2-7	CASSAGGEQYF	TGTGCCAGCAGCGCGGGTGGCGAGCAGTACTTC
TRBD1	17	-	TRBV5-6	TRBJ2-2	CASSLAPAGTGWVELFF	TGTGCCAGCAGCTTGGCCCCTGCCGGGACAGGGTGGGTTGAGCTGTTTTTT
-	13	-	TRBV6-8	TRBJ2-2	CASSLTEPGELFF	TGTGCCAGCAGTCTAACAGAGCCCGGGGAGCTGTTTTTT
TRBD1	15	-	TRBV7-8	TRBJ1-3	CASSSNRGSGNTIYF	TGTGCCAGCAGCTCGAACAGGGGGTCTGGAAACACCATATATTTT
-	15	once	TRBV3-1/TRBV3-2	TRBJ1-1	CASSPRIIGGTEAFF	TGTGCCAGCAGCCCGAGGATAATTGGTGGCACTGAAGCTTTCTTT
TRBD2	16	-	TRBV5-4	TRBJ2-7	CASSSGTSGYSYEQYF	TGTGCCAGCAGCTCCGGGACTAGCGGCTACTCCTACGAGCAGTACTTC
TRBD1	15	-	TRBV28	TRBJ2-7	CASSLRGQGWYEQYF	TGTGCCAGCAGTTTACGGGGACAGGGCTGGTACGAGCAGTACTTC
-	11	-	TRBV20-1	TRBJ2-5	CSGWRAETQYF	TGCAGTGGGTGGCGGGCGGAGACCCAGTACTTC
TRBD1	16	-	TRBV7-2	TRBJ1-6	CASRPGTGKYNSPLHF	TGTGCCAGCAGACCAGGGACAGGGAAATATAATTCACCCCTCCACTTT
-	16	once	TRBV10-2	TRBJ1-3	CASSEDRGYSGNTIYF	TGCGCCAGCAGTGAGGATAGGGGATACTCTGGAAACACCATATATTTT
-	14	-	TRBV27	TRBJ2-2	CASSLNRNTGELFF	TGTGCCAGCAGTTTGAACAGAAACACCGGGGAGCTGTTTTTT
-	16	-	TRBV21-1	TRBJ1-2	CASSKAYWAVSYGYTF	TGTGCCAGCAGCAAAGCGTATTGGGCCGTTAGCTATGGCTACACCTTC
-	14	-	TRBV28	TRBJ1-3	CASRGDLGVHTIYF	TGTGCCAGCAGGGGGGACTTGGGGGTTCACACCATATATTTT
-	15	-	TRBV28	TRBJ1-4	CASTPVRAGGEKLFF	TGTGCCAGCACCCCAGTTAGGGCGGGAGGGGAAAAACTGTTTTTT
-	13	few	TRBV6-5	TRBJ1-1	CASTTPSGIQAFF	TGTGCCAGCACCACCCCGTCGGGGATCCAAGCTTTCTTT
TRBD1	16	once	TRBV19	TRBJ1-5	CASSVPGQEKYQPQHF	TGTGCCAGTAGCGTCCCGGGACAGGAAAAATATCAGCCCCAGCATTTT
-	17	-	TRBV7-2	TRBJ2-4	CASSFTGTGRLGNIQYF	TGTGCCAGCAGCTTTACCGGGACTGGGCGTTTGGGAAACATTCAGTACTTC
-	15	-	TRBV9	TRBJ1-6	CASSVDYVYNSPLHF	TGTGCCAGCAGCGTAGATTATGTTTATAATTCACCCCTCCACTTT
-	15	-	TRBV5-1	TRBJ1-2	CASSLEEHLNYGYTF	TGCGCCAGCAGCCTCGAGGAGCATCTAAACTATGGCTACACCTTC
-	15	-	TRBV6-5	TRBJ2-1	CASSYSRGLSNEQFF	TGTGCCAGCAGTTACTCCCGAGGACTATCGAATGAGCAGTTCTTC
-	16	few	TRBV28	TRBJ1-5	CASSLPPGGGNQPQHF	TGTGCCAGCAGTTTACCCCCGGGGGGCGGCAATCAGCCCCAGCATTTT
-	11	-	TRBV12-3/TRBV12-4	TRBJ2-1	CASSSRGWQFF	TGTGCCAGCAGCTCTAGGGGTTGGCAGTTCTTC
-	15	-	TRBV6-1	TRBJ2-1	CASSEFETGEDGQFF	TGTGCCAGCAGTGAATTCGAGACAGGCGAAGATGGGCAGTTCTTC
TRBD2	16	once	TRBV11-1	TRBJ2-2	CASSLVAGVFTGELFF	TGTGCCAGCAGCTTAGTAGCGGGAGTATTTACCGGGGAGCTGTTTTTT